A single sample gave rise to the 26 T cell receptor beta chains below, sequenced in a study of cytomegalovirus exposure and HLA in healthy donors. Vbeta (60) and Jbeta (13) primers were used in the PCR. Using immunoSEQ multiplex PCR, the repertoire was profiled, and TCRdb retains in-frame clones only, with some absent. The sample yields around 150,000 clones, around 80% seen once. Sequencing was done on a sample of PBMCs. The source of these receptors is a man aged 40-49 years in good health and CMV-seropositive.

This rearrangement joins TRBV2 to TRBJ2-1, with a possible D match to TRBD2 (6 bases). Trimming stripped 1 base from V and 0 bases from J, with 7 bases between. This CDR3 has 15 amino acids. Germline V gene data show CDR1 as SNHLY and CDR2 as FYNNEI. The CDR3 here is CASSEGGDSYNEQFF. CDR3 in DNA: TGTGCCAGCAGTGAAGGCGGGGACTCCTACAATGAGCAGTTCTTC.

This clone occurred once. This chain links TRBV18 with TRBJ2-1, with TRBD2 matching 8 bases. The CDR3 has 18 amino acids. The germline V gene encodes CDR1 KGHSH and CDR2 LQKENI. V lost 1 base, J lost 1 base, and 9 bases stayed unmatched. The DNA for the CDR3 is TGTGCCAGCTCACCACGTGGGAGCGGGAGTGGGTCCTACAATGAGCAGTTCTTC. Residues: CASSPRGSGSGSYNEQFF.

The V and J genes are TRBV13 and TRBJ2-3, with 7 nucleotides matching TRBD2. Germline V gene data show CDR1 as PRHDT and CDR2 as FYEKMQ (reference sequence). The length of the CDR3 is 14 residues. Trimming cost V 3 bases and J 2 bases; bases outside gene matches: 2. This CDR3 is CASSLGGTTDTQYF. The CDR3 nucleotides are TGTGCCAGCAGCTTGGGGGGGACCACAGATACGCAGTATTTT.

The V call is TRBV5-1, the J call TRBJ1-2, with D perhaps matching TRBD1 (6 bases). Trimming stripped 1 base from V and 8 bases from J, with 12 bases between. The CDR3 consists of 13 residues. Per germline, CDR1 SGHRS and CDR2 YFSETQ. The CDR3 DNA reads TGCGCCAGCAGCTTGATGGGGGGGCAGGGCTACACCTTC. This translates into CASSLMGGQGYTF. Looking up the rest from reference TRBV5-1 and TRBJ1-2 gives the full variable domain: KAGVTQTPRYLIKTRGQQVTLSCSPISGHRSVSWYQQTPGQGLQFLFEYFSETQRNKGNFPGRFSGRQFSNSRSEMNVSTLELGDSALYLCASSLMGGQGYTFGSGTRLTVV.

The V and J genes are TRBV10-3 and TRBJ1-1; D unclear. Germline V gene data show CDR1 as ENHRY and CDR2 as SYGVKD. This CDR3 contains 11 residues. Trimming stripped 2 bases from V and 10 bases from J, with 8 bases between. CDR3: CAISESAGAFF. DNA of the CDR3: TGTGCCATCAGTGAGAGCGCGGGAGCTTTCTTT.

The gene calls are TRBV28 and TRBJ2-4; 11 bases are shared with TRBD1. Germline V gene lookup returns CDR1 MDHEN and CDR2 SYDVKM. Germline trimming cut 6 bases from V and 6 bases from J; bases unmatched to any gene: 7. CDR3 length: 15 residues. CDR3 protein: CASSLGDRGGNIQYF. Here the CDR3 DNA reads TGTGCCAGCAGCTTGGGGGACAGGGGGGGAAACATTCAGTACTTC.

The chain employs TRBV5-1 and TRBJ2-5; TRBD1 agrees at 7 bases. The CDR3 runs to 16 residues. V gave up 4 bases and J gave up 1 base; unmatched junction bases: 10. Germline lookup yields CDR1 SGHRS and CDR2 YFSETQ. The CDR3 is CASSPGTALGQETQYF. As DNA, the CDR3 is TGCGCCAGCAGCCCCGGGACAGCCCTTGGCCAAGAGACCCAGTACTTC. The full variable domain, with the rest looked up from reference TRBV5-1 and TRBJ2-5, is KAGVTQTPRYLIKTRGQQVTLSCSPISGHRSVSWYQQTPGQGLQFLFEYFSETQRNKGNFPGRFSGRQFSNSRSEMNVSTLELGDSALYLCASSPGTALGQETQYFGPGTRLLVL.

The rearrangement links TRBV7-9 to TRBJ1-6; 8 bases are shared with TRBD1. CDR1 is SEHNR and CDR2 is FQNEAQ in the germline V gene (reference sequence). There are 16 residues in the CDR3. After removal of 5 bases from V and 8 bases from J, the junction contained 11 bases not matched to a gene. CDR3 in amino acids: CASSPGRGLRDSPLHF. The CDR3 nucleotides are TGTGCCAGCAGCCCCGGCAGGGGGCTTAGGGATTCACCCCTCCACTTT.

This chain uses TRBV5-4 with TRBJ2-1; 10 bases agree with TRBD1. The ends lost 2 bases at V and 4 bases at J; junction bases unmatched: 3. The CDR3 is made up of 15 amino acids. The germline V gene has CDR1 SGHNT and CDR2 YYREEE (reference sequence). For the CDR3, the DNA is TGTGCCAGCAGCTTTCGACAGGGGGCTTACAATGAGCAGTTCTTC. This translates into CASSFRQGAYNEQFF.

This clone was seen a few times. The genes are TRBV11-3 and TRBJ2-5, with D tentatively TRBD2 (5 bases). Germline CDR1 SGHNT, CDR2 YENEEA. The CDR3 has 12 amino acids. Between the trimmed V and J ends, which lost 0 bases and 7 bases, there was a span of 6 bases. The CDR3 here is CASSLEAGTQYF. The CDR3 bases are TGTGCCAGCAGCTTAGAGGCGGGGACCCAGTACTTC. Supplemented by reference TRBV11-3 and TRBJ2-5, the full variable domain reads EAGVVQSPRYKIIEKKQPVAFWCNPISGHNTLYWYLQNLGQGPELLIRYENEEAVDDSQLPKDRFSAERLKGVDSTLKIQPAELGDSAVYLCASSLEAGTQYFGPGTRLLVL.

The V call is TRBV20-1, the J call TRBJ2-7; no clear D gene. Trimming shortened V by 1 base and J by 7 bases, and 8 bases separated the two germline ends. The CDR3 is 11 residues long. Germline V gene lookup returns CDR1 DFQATT and CDR2 SNEGSKA (reference sequence). The CDR3 is CSARAYLEQYF. In DNA form, the CDR3 reads TGCAGTGCTAGAGCCTACTTGGAGCAGTACTTC.

The DNA of the CDR3 is TGTGCCAGTAGTATTAATGTGGGCGCCTCTCTCCACTTT. As protein: CASSINVGASLHF. The chain is built from TRBV19 and TRBJ1-6, with unresolved D. Germline V lookup: CDR1 LNHDA, CDR2 SQIVND (reference sequence). CDR3 length: 13 residues. Between the trimmed V and J ends, which lost 3 bases and 16 bases, there was a span of 16 bases.

This clone was seen only once. The chain carries TRBV15 and TRBJ2-5, with TRBD1 matching 7 bases. CDR1 is LNHNV, CDR2 YYDKDF, per germline (reference sequence). With V trimmed by 9 bases and J by 5 bases, 12 bases remained unmatched. CDR3 length: 14 amino acids. For the CDR3, the DNA is TGTGCCACTTTGCAAAGGGGGCGCGGGGAGACCCAGTACTTC. This codes for CATLQRGRGETQYF.

The V and J genes are TRBV6-1 and TRBJ2-1; D perhaps matches TRBD2 (5 bases). The CDR3 is 17 amino acids. V dropped 4 bases and J dropped 11 bases, with 27 bases sitting between them. The germline V gene encodes CDR1 MNHNS and CDR2 SASEGT. DNA for the CDR3: TGTGCCAGCAGTGGGGAAAACCGGGATTGGTTCAGGCCGAAGCAGTTCTTC. Residues: CASSGENRDWFRPKQFF.

CDR3 in DNA: TGTGCCAGCAGCGTAGAGCCGACGGCTCTTAGCTCCTACGAGCAGTACTTC. Translation: CASSVEPTALSSYEQYF. J is TRBJ2-5 and V is TRBV9, with D uncertain. Judging by the DNA end, TRBJ2-7 fits better; the J call may be wrong. CDR1 is SGDLS, CDR2 YYNGEE, per germline. The CDR3 covers 17 residues.

The rearrangement links TRBV11-2 to TRBJ2-3; a weak D match, TRBD2 (6 bases). Trimming removed 3 bases from V and 4 bases from J, with 11 bases in between. CDR3 length: 14 amino acids. Germline loops: CDR1 SGHAT, CDR2 FQNNGV. Written as DNA, the CDR3 is TGTGCCAGCAGCTTGCTCAGGGACTCAGATACGCAGTATTTT. It codes for CASSLLRDSDTQYF.

CDR3 sequence (DNA): TGTGCCAGCAGAACCGGACCAGGGGGTTACGAGCAGTACTTC. Translated, it gives CASRTGPGGYEQYF. The gene calls are TRBV6-1 and TRBJ2-7; 7 positions agree with TRBD1. J gave up 4 bases and V 6 bases, and 9 bases lay outside the gene matches. CDR1 and CDR2 (germline): MNHNS, SASEGT. There are 14 residues in the CDR3.

The chain links TRBV7-6 to TRBJ2-3; the match to TRBD2 covers 7 bases. CDR1 SGHVS and CDR2 FNYEAQ come from the germline V gene. Trimming at V came to 3 bases and at J to 2 bases, leaving 8 bases not matched to a gene. The CDR3 sequence is 16 residues long. The CDR3 bases are TGTGCCAGCAGCTTGTTAAGCGGGGTGGACACAGATACGCAGTATTTT. Translated: CASSLLSGVDTDTQYF.

The chain joins TRBV19 to TRBJ2-2, with D unresolved. V gave up 7 bases and J gave up 5 bases, with 14 bases separating them. CDR1 LNHDA and CDR2 SQIVND come from the germline V gene (reference sequence). The CDR3 sequence is 14 residues long. This CDR3 is CASTDQHRTGELFF. For the CDR3, the DNA is TGTGCCAGTACCGACCAACACAGAACCGGGGAGCTGTTTTTT.

The chain joins TRBV30 to TRBJ2-7, with D possibly being TRBD2 (5 bases). This CDR3 has 13 amino acids. Germline V gene sequence: CDR1 GTSNPN, CDR2 SVGIG (reference sequence). The V end lost 7 bases, the J end lost 3 bases, and 16 bases lay between the germline ends. The CDR3 sequence: CASPKPSGYEQYF. In DNA form, the CDR3 reads TGTGCCTCCCCGAAGCCCAGCGGCTACGAGCAGTACTTC.

The chain employs TRBV27 and TRBJ2-7, with a possible D match to TRBD2 (5 bases). CDR3 size: 13 residues. The V and J ends lost 6 bases and 6 bases respectively, with 15 bases between them. CDR1 is MNHEY, CDR2 SMNVEV, per germline (reference sequence). CDR3 in DNA: TGTGCCAGCAGGGCTAGCTCCTATCTCGAGCAGTACTTC. Its translation is CASRASSYLEQYF.

This clone was found a few times. CDR3 bases: TGTGCCTGGAGTGTAGGCGTGGGGGCAGCTTTCTTT. Translated: CAWSVGVGAAFF. The chain couples TRBV30 to TRBJ1-1, with a possible D match to TRBD1 (6 bases). This CDR3 spans 12 amino acids. The V and J ends lost 0 bases and 10 bases respectively, with 12 bases between them. Per germline, CDR1 GTSNPN and CDR2 SVGIG (reference sequence).

This clone showed up just a few times. CDR3: CAWRNGGGAEAFF. CDR3 in DNA: TGTGCCTGGAGGAACGGGGGGGGCGCTGAAGCTTTCTTT. The chain is built from TRBV30 and TRBJ1-1, with D possibly being TRBD1 (6 bases). The V gene lost 3 bases and the J gene lost 6 bases, with 14 bases spanning the gap. Germline V gives CDR1 GTSNPN, CDR2 SVGIG (reference sequence). The CDR3 has 13 residues.

The chain links TRBV30 to TRBJ1-4; tentative D call: TRBD1 (6 bases). Germline CDR1 reads GTSNPN; CDR2 reads SVGIG (reference sequence). V was cut by 7 bases and J by 7 bases, with 16 bases left in between. The CDR3 is 13 residues long. The CDR3 spells CASLQGAREKLFF. The CDR3 nucleotides read TGTGCCTCCCTACAGGGCGCCCGTGAAAAACTGTTTTTT.

CDR3 DNA: TGTGCCACCAGCAGAGATCCAGGGTCCTACAATGAGCAGTTCTTC. Protein product: CATSRDPGSYNEQFF. The genes are TRBV15 and TRBJ2-1; possibly TRBD1 for D (5 bases). From germline, CDR1 is LNHNV and CDR2 YYDKDF (reference sequence). This CDR3 is built from 15 residues. The V and J ends lost 0 bases and 1 base respectively, with 7 bases between them. The complete variable domain, with remaining parts taken from reference TRBV15 and TRBJ2-1, reads DAMVIQNPRYQVTQFGKPVTLSCSQTLNHNVMYWYQQKSSQAPKLLFHYYDKDFNNEADTPDNFQSRRPNTSFCFLDIRSPGLGDTAMYLCATSRDPGSYNEQFFGPGTRLTVL.

The rearrangement uses TRBV2 and TRBJ2-1; D is perhaps TRBD2 (5 bases). The CDR3 loop spans 13 amino acids. V was clipped by 5 bases and J by 4 bases, with 9 bases between them. Germline CDR1 SNHLY, CDR2 FYNNEI. The CDR3 nucleotides read TGTGCCAGCAGTCCCGGAGGTTACAATGAGCAGTTCTTC. Its translation is CASSPGGYNEQFF.